The present TCR beta chain was sequenced within a study of OX40 agonist ivuxolimab in advanced cancers. The protocol was immunoSEQ multiplex PCR, while the TCRdb copy is restricted to in-frame clones and leaves out a portion. The sample consists of roughly 77,000 clones, around nine tenths of them appearing once. There are 14 residues in the CDR3. V lost 2 bases to trimming and J lost 1 base, with 7 bases between them. Looked up from germline, CDR1 is SGHNT and CDR2 is YENEEA. The clonotype originates from an adult with an advanced solid tumor such as melanoma, head and neck, liver or kidney cancer. The sample consisted of CD4+ or CD8+ T cells sorted from blood, taken in a trial of the OX40 agonist ivuxolimab. The chain recombines TRBV11-3 with TRBJ2-3; D not resolved. Here the CDR3 DNA reads TGTGCCAGCAGCTTACATCAGGGCACAGATACGCAGTATTTT. Protein: CASSLHQGTDTQYF.